The 11 T cell receptor beta chains listed next were all sequenced from one sample in a study of blood T cell repertoires in COVID-19. The method was immunoSEQ multiplex PCR; TCRdb's version includes in-frame clones alone and lacks a portion of them. The sample yields about 200,000 clones, about 91% seen once. Sequenced input: peripheral blood. The source of these receptors is a young man with acute or convalescent COVID-19.

This sequence joins TRBV2 and TRBJ2-1; tentative D call: TRBD2 (7 bases). Deletions cut 3 bases from V and 9 bases from J, with 18 bases between. The CDR3 covers 15 residues. Per germline, CDR1 SNHLY and CDR2 FYNNEI. The CDR3 sequence: CASSDEAGGRSEQFF. The CDR3 bases are TGTGCCAGCAGTGACGAAGCCGGGGGGCGCAGTGAGCAGTTCTTC.

The chain recombines TRBV7-9 with TRBJ1-5, with a tentative D call TRBD1 (5 bases). V lost 1 base and J 2 bases, leaving 21 bases between the germline ends. CDR1 is SEHNR, CDR2 FQNEAQ, per germline (reference sequence). This CDR3 comprises 19 residues. The CDR3 nucleotides are TGTGCCAGCAGCTTAGGACTTGGGGCGTCGACGATAGGCAATCAGCCCCAGCATTTT. This sequence encodes CASSLGLGASTIGNQPQHF.

Only one count was recorded for this clone. This chain uses TRBV28 with TRBJ2-7; 7 positions agree with TRBD2. J lost 7 bases, V lost 4 bases, and 16 bases had no gene match. CDR1 is MDHEN, CDR2 SYDVKM, per germline. The CDR3 consists of 16 residues. Written as DNA, the CDR3 is TGTGCCAGCAGTTCCGGCGGGAGAGACGGGTATCTAGAGCAGTACTTC. Protein sequence: CASSSGGRDGYLEQYF.

This sequence joins TRBV5-1 and TRBJ2-2; tentatively, D is TRBD2 (7 bases). The CDR3 is 16 amino acids. Germline CDR1 is SGHRS and CDR2 is YFSETQ. The V end was cut by 7 bases, the J end by 0 bases, with 16 bases between. CDR3 residues: CASAKGGASNTGELFF. As DNA, the CDR3 is TGCGCCAGCGCCAAGGGGGGGGCTTCGAACACCGGGGAGCTGTTTTTT. The full variable domain, its missing parts supplied by reference TRBV5-1 and TRBJ2-2, is KAGVTQTPRYLIKTRGQQVTLSCSPISGHRSVSWYQQTPGQGLQFLFEYFSETQRNKGNFPGRFSGRQFSNSRSEMNVSTLELGDSALYLCASAKGGASNTGELFFGEGSRLTVL.

This chain joins TRBV21-1 and TRBJ2-1; the listed D gene, TRBD2, was not tested against the DNA. TRBV21-1 is designated a pseudogene. The CDR3 contains 17 residues. The chain's CDR3 is CASSKVGVGEPLAEQFF. CDR3 DNA: TGTGCCAGCAGCAAAGTAGGTGTCGGGGAGCCCCTAGCCGAGCAGTTCTTC.

V is TRBV28 and J is TRBJ2-1; D possibly corresponds to TRBD2 (5 bases). Germline-derived CDR1 and CDR2 are MDHEN and SYDVKM. The V gene lost 3 bases and the J gene lost 6 bases, with 15 bases spanning the gap. This CDR3 comprises 15 residues. CDR3: CASSLMRYGINEQFF. CDR3 DNA: TGTGCCAGCAGTTTGATGCGGTACGGGATCAATGAGCAGTTCTTC.

The chain uses TRBV15 and TRBJ2-2, with D possibly matching TRBD2 (6 bases). The CDR3 has 16 amino acids. V was clipped by 2 bases and J by 4 bases, with 14 bases between them. The germline CDR1 and CDR2 sequences are LNHNV and YYDKDF (reference sequence). CDR3 region: CATSRYRGSSTGELFF. The CDR3 DNA sequence: TGTGCCACCAGCAGATACCGGGGGAGCAGCACCGGGGAGCTGTTTTTT.

The V gene is TRBV30, the J gene TRBJ2-7, with D perhaps matching TRBD1 (5 bases). The germline V gene has CDR1 GTSNPN and CDR2 SVGIG (reference sequence). The CDR3 consists of 12 residues. CDR3 in DNA: TGTGCATCAAAGCAGGGTCACTACGAGCAGTACTTC. Translated, it gives CASKQGHYEQYF.

The chain is built from TRBV19 and TRBJ1-1, with TRBD1 matching 7 bases. The CDR3 extends over 16 amino acids. CDR1 LNHDA and CDR2 SQIVND come from the germline V gene (reference sequence). V was clipped by 5 bases and J by 4 bases; unmatched bases: 13. CDR3: CASSPTQQGLATEAFF. CDR3 coding DNA: TGTGCCAGTAGTCCCACCCAACAGGGGTTGGCCACTGAAGCTTTCTTT.

The rearrangement links TRBV3-1 (or the pseudogene TRBV3-2) to TRBJ2-7, with TRBD1 matching 8 bases. Trimming removed 3 bases from V and 3 bases from J; junction bases left unmatched: 10. CDR1 and CDR2 (germline): LGHDT, YNNKEL (reference sequence). The CDR3 covers 16 residues. DNA for the CDR3: TGTGCCAGCAGCCAGTACGGGGACAGGATAATCTACGAGCAGTACTTC. Amino acids: CASSQYGDRIIYEQYF.

This chain links TRBV19 with TRBJ2-3; D gene uncertain. Looked up from germline, CDR1 is LNHDA and CDR2 is SQIVND (reference sequence). CDR3 length: 15 amino acids. Trimming pared 6 bases from V and 2 bases from J, leaving 15 bases between. CDR3 region: CASRLKAVFTDTQYF. CDR3 DNA sequence: TGTGCCAGTAGACTTAAAGCCGTCTTCACAGATACGCAGTATTTT.